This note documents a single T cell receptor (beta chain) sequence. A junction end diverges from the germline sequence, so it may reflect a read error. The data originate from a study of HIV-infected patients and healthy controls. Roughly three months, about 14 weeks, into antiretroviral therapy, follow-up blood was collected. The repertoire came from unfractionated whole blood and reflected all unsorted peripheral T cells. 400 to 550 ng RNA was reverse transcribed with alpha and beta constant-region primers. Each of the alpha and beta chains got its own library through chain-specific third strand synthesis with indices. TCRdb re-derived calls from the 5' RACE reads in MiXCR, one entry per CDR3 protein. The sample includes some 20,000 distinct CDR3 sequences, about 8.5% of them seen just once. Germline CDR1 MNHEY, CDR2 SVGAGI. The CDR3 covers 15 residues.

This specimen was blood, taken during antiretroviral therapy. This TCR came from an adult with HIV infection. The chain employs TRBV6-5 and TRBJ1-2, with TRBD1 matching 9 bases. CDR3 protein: CDSSYGGTGSSGYTF. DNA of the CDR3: TGTGACAGCAGTTACGGTGGGACAGGGAGTAGTGGCTACACCTTC.